What follows are 23 T cell receptor beta chains derived from one specimen sequenced in a study of T-cell memory formation after mild COVID-19. Using its own MiXCR run on the 5' RACE reads, TCRdb lists one record per CDR3 protein. There are 350,000 to 550,000 distinct CDR3 sequences in the sample; over 15% occur only once, and about 22% lies in the top ten. Source material: PBMCs or a T cell subset sorted from them (not recorded which). These receptors were taken from a man aged 18 to 30 who had mild COVID-19 (a few samples of this study predate the infection). Cell type and time point are not known.

The sample holds a few counts of this clonotype. The chain uses TRBV10-1 and TRBJ2-3; possibly TRBD1 or TRBD2 for D (6 bases each). The length of the CDR3 is 15 residues. Germline values: CDR1 WNHNN, CDR2 SYGVQD (reference sequence). Trimming cost V 3 bases and J 2 bases, with 12 bases left between them. Here the CDR3 DNA reads TGCGCCAGCAGTGAATCACCGGGGGCCACAGATACGCAGTATTTT. Translating gives CASSESPGATDTQYF.

The gene calls are TRBV5-4 and TRBJ1-2; D perhaps matches TRBD1 (6 bases). The CDR3 spans 14 residues. Germline-derived CDR1 and CDR2 are SGHNT and YYREEE (reference sequence). V lost 0 bases and J lost 6, with 12 bases in between. The CDR3 spells CASSLARGGHGYTF. The CDR3 DNA reads TGTGCCAGCAGCTTGGCCCGGGGGGGGCATGGCTACACCTTC.

V gene TRBV20-1 combines with J gene TRBJ2-3; a possible D gene is TRBD1 (5 bases). CDR1 and CDR2 (germline): DFQATT, SNEGSKA (reference sequence). V lost 0 bases and J 6 bases, leaving 10 bases between the germline ends. This CDR3 region has 13 residues. CDR3 sequence (DNA): TGCAGTGCTAGAGATCCAGGGATTGATACGCAGTATTTT. It translates to CSARDPGIDTQYF.

CDR3 nucleotide sequence: TGTGCCAGCAGGCCCGGACGGACGAACTTCGATGAAGCTTTCTTT. Translating it yields CASRPGRTNFDEAFF. The V and J genes are TRBV5-5 and TRBJ1-1; D not resolved. Germline V gene data show CDR1 as SGHKS and CDR2 as YYEKEE (reference sequence). CDR3 length equals 15 residues. The V end was cut by 5 bases, the J end by 7 bases, with 21 bases between. The variable domain in full, completed from reference TRBV5-5 and TRBJ1-1, reads DAGVTQSPTHLIKTRGQQVTLRCSPISGHKSVSWYQQVLGQGPQFIFQYYEKEERGRGNFPDRFSARQFPNYSSELNVNALLLGDSALYLCASRPGRTNFDEAFFGQGTRLTVV.

This chain links TRBV4-3 with TRBJ1-2; D gene unclear. The CDR3 has 13 amino acids. Germline CDR1 is LGHNA and CDR2 is YSLEER. V dropped 0 bases and J dropped 3 bases, with 5 bases sitting between them. CDR3 nucleotides: TGCGCCAGCAGCCAAGAGCTGTACTATGGCTACACCTTC. It encodes CASSQELYYGYTF.

The chain combines TRBV10-2 with TRBJ1-2; 8 nucleotides agree with TRBD1. The CDR3 is 13 amino acids. The V gene end was trimmed by 3 bases and the J gene end by 7 bases; junction bases not matched to a gene: 4. Germline V gene data show CDR1 as WSHSY and CDR2 as SAAADI. The CDR3 loop is CASSEQGVPGYTF. DNA of the CDR3: TGCGCCAGCAGTGAACAGGGGGTTCCTGGCTACACCTTC.

This chain uses TRBV7-6 with TRBJ1-6; D gene unclear. V was clipped by 2 bases and J by 8 bases, with 7 bases between them. CDR1 is SGHVS and CDR2 is FNYEAQ in the germline V gene. This CDR3 region has 13 residues. In nucleotides, the CDR3 is TGTGCCAGCAGCTTACACGGGTATTCACCCCTCCACTTT. It encodes CASSLHGYSPLHF.

V gene TRBV21-1 combines with J gene TRBJ2-3; TRBD2, the table's D call, was not compared with the DNA. TRBV21-1 is a recognized pseudogene. CDR3 length: 16 amino acids. The CDR3 reads CASSKWTSGGTDTQYF. The DNA of the CDR3 is TGTGCCAGCAGCAAATGGACTAGCGGGGGAACAGATACGCAGTATTTT.

This clonotype was detected only a few times. The genes are TRBV9 and TRBJ2-7, with 8 bases matching TRBD2. Germline assignment: CDR1 SGDLS and CDR2 YYNGEE. The CDR3 consists of 11 residues. CDR3 region: CASSVTKRGNV. For the CDR3, the DNA is TGTGCCAGCAGCGTAACTAAGCGGGGGAACGTC.

This chain links TRBV5-5 with TRBJ1-5; 8 bases align to TRBD1. Germline assignment: CDR1 SGHKS and CDR2 YYEKEE (reference sequence). The CDR3 is 15 amino acids. Trimming at V came to 1 base and at J to 2 bases, leaving 2 bases not matched to a gene. The CDR3 protein is CASSLSGGGNQPQHF. The CDR3 DNA reads as TGTGCCAGCAGCTTGTCAGGGGGCGGCAATCAGCCCCAGCATTTT.

This clonotype has a handful of counts. The chain uses TRBV27 and TRBJ2-2, with 9 nucleotides matching TRBD1. J gave up 4 bases and V 6 bases, and 6 bases lay outside the gene matches. The length of the CDR3 is 15 residues. Germline V gene sequence: CDR1 MNHEY, CDR2 SMNVEV (reference sequence). CDR3 DNA: TGTGCCAGCAGAACAGGGGGCCCCTTCACCGGGGAGCTGTTTTTT. It is translated as CASRTGGPFTGELFF.

This clonotype was observed a few times. The genes are TRBV7-9 and TRBJ2-1; D is possibly TRBD2 (7 bases). This CDR3 comprises 14 residues. The germline CDR1 and CDR2 sequences are SEHNR and FQNEAQ (reference sequence). V gave up 11 bases and J gave up 9 bases, with 23 bases separating them. The CDR3 here is CAAALGGQRGEQFF. CDR3 DNA sequence: TGTGCCGCCGCTCTTGGGGGGCAGCGGGGTGAGCAGTTCTTC.

In its sample, this clonotype was seen a few times. The chain combines TRBV7-9 with TRBJ2-7; D gene unclear. Trimming removed 3 bases at V and 2 bases at J, with 11 bases between. The CDR3 contains 14 residues. Germline lookup yields CDR1 SEHNR and CDR2 FQNEAQ (reference sequence). CDR3 loop: CASSFQMITYEQYF. The DNA for the CDR3 is TGTGCCAGCAGCTTCCAGATGATCACCTACGAGCAGTACTTC.

This clonotype is a singleton in its sample. The chain has TRBV4-1 and TRBJ1-4; D remains unclear. Trimming shortened V by 4 bases and J by 7 bases, and 16 bases separated the two germline ends. Germline V gene sequence: CDR1 MGHRA, CDR2 YSYEKL. This CDR3 is built from 15 residues. CDR3 nucleotides: TGCGCCAGCAGCCCCCAGCCCCCCGAGTTTGAAAAACTGTTTTTT. Its protein is CASSPQPPEFEKLFF.

The CDR3 nucleotides are TGCGCCAGCAGACCGGGGACGTGGGGTGCTGCGTCCTACGAGCAGTACGTC. This encodes CASRPGTWGAASYEQYV. The genes are TRBV5-1 and TRBJ2-7; either TRBD1 or TRBD2 may fit D (5 bases each). The germline V gene encodes CDR1 SGHRS and CDR2 YFSETQ. The CDR3 is 17 amino acids. Trimming removed 5 bases at V and 1 base at J, with 22 bases between.

This clonotype was counted many times. V gene TRBV5-1 combines with J gene TRBJ1-5, with TRBD1 matching 9 bases. Germline trimming cut 5 bases from V and 3 bases from J; bases unmatched to any gene: 6. CDR1 and CDR2 from the germline V gene are SGHRS and YFSETQ. This CDR3 comprises 15 residues. The CDR3 is CASSRTGEDNQPQHF. The CDR3 nucleotides are TGCGCCAGCAGTCGGACAGGGGAGGACAATCAGCCCCAGCATTTT.

The V and J genes are TRBV2 and TRBJ2-4; D is tentatively TRBD1 or TRBD2 (5 bases each). Germline V CDR1 and CDR2: SNHLY, FYNNEI. The CDR3 is 16 residues long. Trimming shortened V by 5 bases and J by 0 bases, and 14 bases separated the two germline ends. For the CDR3, the DNA is TGTGCCAGCAGTCAGAATATGGGGGTAGCCAAAAACATTCAGTACTTC. Translated: CASSQNMGVAKNIQYF.

V and J are TRBV3-1 and TRBJ2-2, with D hard to call. Germline lookup yields CDR1 LGHDT and CDR2 YNNKEL (reference sequence). CDR3 length equals 16 residues. With 5 bases removed from V and 0 bases from J, the gap between germline ends came to 13 bases. CDR3 DNA sequence: TGTGCCAGCAGCTCTATAGGGTCTTCGAACACCGGGGAGCTGTTTTTT. Protein sequence: CASSSIGSSNTGELFF.

The V and J genes are TRBV6-1 and TRBJ2-3, with no clear D. CDR3 length equals 15 residues. Deletions cut 1 base from V and 6 bases from J, with 14 bases between. Germline values: CDR1 MNHNS, CDR2 SASEGT. The CDR3, as DNA: TGTGCCAGCAGTGAAGTCGGCAGCCAGCATGATACGCAGTATTTT. Its translation is CASSEVGSQHDTQYF.

The chain has TRBV5-1 and TRBJ2-7, with 10 bases aligning to TRBD1. Germline V lookup: CDR1 SGHRS, CDR2 YFSETQ. Trimming took 4 bases from V and 2 from J; bases not matched to a gene: 3. The CDR3 is 14 amino acids. CDR3 coding DNA: TGCGCCAGCAGCGCCGGACAGGGGGCCTACGAGCAGTACTTC. It translates to CASSAGQGAYEQYF.

This chain joins TRBV7-3 and TRBJ1-6; 9 bases are shared with TRBD1. CDR1 and CDR2 from the germline V gene are SGHTA and FQGTGA. J was trimmed by 7 bases and V by 5 bases; bases with no gene match: 9. The CDR3 runs 16 residues. CDR3 DNA sequence: TGTGCCAGCAGCATCACAGGGGGCGTTGGAAATTCACCCCTCCACTTT. This codes for CASSITGGVGNSPLHF.

Many counts were recorded for this clonotype. V gene TRBV7-2 combines with J gene TRBJ2-2; TRBD1 or TRBD2 may be the D gene (5 bases each). This CDR3 spans 15 amino acids. V dropped 7 bases and J dropped 6 bases, with 18 bases sitting between them. Germline V gives CDR1 SGHTA, CDR2 FQGNSA. DNA of the CDR3: TGTGCCAGCACCCCCCGGGGCCTCGACGCCGGGGAGCTGTTTTTT. Its translation: CASTPRGLDAGELFF. Using reference TRBV7-2 and TRBJ2-2 for the parts outside the CDR3, the full variable domain is GAGVSQSPSNKVTEKGKDVELRCDPISGHTALYWYRQSLGQGLEFLIYFQGNSAPDKSGLPSDRFSAERTGGSVSTLTIQRTQQEDSAVYLCASTPRGLDAGELFFGEGSRLTVL.

This clonotype occurred a few times. The genes are TRBV7-3 and TRBJ1-6, with D unresolved. Trimming left V 10 bases short and J 10 bases short, with 20 bases between. In germline, CDR1 is SGHTA, CDR2 FQGTGA. This CDR3 contains 14 residues. The CDR3 coding sequence is TGTGCCACTCTGAATCCGGGCTTGGGCTCACCCCTCCACTTT. It yields the protein CATLNPGLGSPLHF.